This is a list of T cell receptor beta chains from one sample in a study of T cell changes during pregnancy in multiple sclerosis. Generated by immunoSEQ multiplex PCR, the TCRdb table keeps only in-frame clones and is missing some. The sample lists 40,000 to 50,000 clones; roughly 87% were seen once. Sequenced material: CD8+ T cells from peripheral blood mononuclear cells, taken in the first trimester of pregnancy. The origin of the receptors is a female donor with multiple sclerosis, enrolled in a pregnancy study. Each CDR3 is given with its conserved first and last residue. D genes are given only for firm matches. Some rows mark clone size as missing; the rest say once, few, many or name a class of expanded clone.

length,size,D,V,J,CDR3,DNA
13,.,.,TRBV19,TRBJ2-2,CASSGVDSRELFF,TGTGCCAGTAGTGGAGTCGACAGCCGGGAGCTGTTTTTT
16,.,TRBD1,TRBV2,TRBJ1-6,CASSDPGTGSNSPLHF,TGTGCCAGCAGTGATCCCGGGACAGGGAGCAATTCACCCCTCCACTTT
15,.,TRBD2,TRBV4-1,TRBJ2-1,CASSPSSGGDNEQFF,TGCGCCAGCAGCCCCTCTAGCGGGGGGGATAATGAGCAGTTCTTC
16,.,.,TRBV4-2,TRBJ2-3,CASSQSFGGSTDTQYF,TGTGCCAGCAGCCAAAGTTTTGGCGGGAGCACAGATACGCAGTATTTT
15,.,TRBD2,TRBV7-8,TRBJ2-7,CASRGTSGRDYEQYF,TGTGCCAGCAGGGGGACTAGCGGGAGAGATTACGAGCAGTACTTC
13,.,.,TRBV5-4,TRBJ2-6,CAIRQWGANVLTF,TGTGCCATCAGGCAGTGGGGGGCCAACGTCCTGACTTTC
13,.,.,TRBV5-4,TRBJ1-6,CASSLDGASPLHF,TGTGCCAGCAGCTTGGATGGAGCCTCACCCCTCCACTTT
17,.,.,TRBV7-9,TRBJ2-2,CASSPGPGGHSTGELFF,TGTGCCAGCAGTCCCGGGCCCGGAGGTCATTCGACCGGGGAGCTGTTTTTT
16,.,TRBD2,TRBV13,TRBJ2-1,CASSFGPRREYGEQFF,TGTGCCAGCAGCTTCGGGCCGAGGCGGGAGTACGGTGAGCAGTTCTTC
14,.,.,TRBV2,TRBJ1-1,CASSDWAGNTEAFF,TGTGCCAGCAGTGATTGGGCAGGGAACACTGAAGCTTTCTTT
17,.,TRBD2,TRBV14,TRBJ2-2,CASSQDSRGVRTGELFF,TGTGCCAGCAGCCAAGATAGTCGGGGGGTGAGGACCGGGGAGCTGTTTTTT
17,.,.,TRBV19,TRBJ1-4,CASSILPPGLSNEKLFF,TGTGCCAGTAGTATTTTACCACCGGGACTGAGTAATGAAAAACTGTTTTTT
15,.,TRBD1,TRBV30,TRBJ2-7,CAWSVAQGASYEQYF,TGTGCCTGGAGTGTAGCCCAGGGGGCGTCCTACGAGCAGTACTTC
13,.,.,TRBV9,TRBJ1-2,CASSVPKGNGYTF,TGTGCCAGCAGCGTGCCAAAGGGGAATGGCTACACCTTC
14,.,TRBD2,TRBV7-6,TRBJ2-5,CASSLAGGAQTQYF,TGTGCCAGCAGCTTGGCGGGAGGGGCTCAGACCCAGTACTTC
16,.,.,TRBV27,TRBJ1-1,CASSFGTALMNTEAFF,TGTGCCAGCAGTTTCGGGACTGCTCTTATGAACACTGAAGCTTTCTTT
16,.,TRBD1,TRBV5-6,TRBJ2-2,CASSPGQGWNTGELFF,TGTGCCAGCAGTCCAGGACAGGGGTGGAACACCGGGGAGCTGTTTTTT
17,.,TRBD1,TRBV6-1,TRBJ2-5,CASSEAFTGTGAETQYF,TGTGCCAGCAGTGAAGCGTTTACCGGGACAGGGGCAGAGACCCAGTACTTC
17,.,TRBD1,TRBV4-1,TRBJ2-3,CASSHPAGGTGTDTQYF,TGCGCCAGCAGCCATCCTGCTGGTGGGACAGGCACAGATACGCAGTATTTT
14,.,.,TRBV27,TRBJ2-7,CASSLSRQTYEQYF,TGTGCCAGCAGTTTATCCCGACAGACCTACGAGCAGTACTTC
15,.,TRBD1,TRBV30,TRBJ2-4,CAWSGGTGAKNIQYF,TGTGCCTGGAGCGGAGGGACAGGAGCCAAAAACATTCAGTACTTC
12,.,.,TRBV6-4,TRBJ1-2,CASSDEAGGYTF,TGTGCCAGCAGTGACGAGGCGGGTGGCTACACCTTC
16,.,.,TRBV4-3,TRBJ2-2,CASSQSPGADTGELFF,TGCGCCAGCAGCCAATCTCCGGGTGCGGACACCGGGGAGCTGTTTTTT
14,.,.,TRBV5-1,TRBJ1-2,CASSLPGTFDGYTF,TGCGCCAGCAGCTTACCAGGCACCTTCGATGGCTACACCTTC
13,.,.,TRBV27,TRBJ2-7,CASSLSSVYEQYF,TGTGCCAGCAGTTTATCTTCCGTCTACGAGCAGTACTTC
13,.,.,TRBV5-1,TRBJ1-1,CASSFPGSTEAFF,TGCGCCAGCAGCTTCCCCGGGTCCACTGAAGCTTTCTTT
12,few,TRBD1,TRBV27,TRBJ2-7,CASRRDRDEQYF,TGTGCCAGCAGGCGAGACAGGGACGAGCAGTACTTC
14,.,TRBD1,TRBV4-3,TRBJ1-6,CASSPQGSDSPLHF,TGCGCCAGCAGCCCACAGGGGAGCGATTCACCCCTCCACTTT
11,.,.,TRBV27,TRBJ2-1,CASSWRYEQFF,TGTGCCAGCAGTTGGAGGTATGAGCAGTTCTTC
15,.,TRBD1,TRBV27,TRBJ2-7,CASSLWGQGVIEQYF,TGTGCCAGCAGTTTATGGGGACAGGGTGTCATCGAGCAGTACTTC
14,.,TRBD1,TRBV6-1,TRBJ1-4,CASGRDREGEKLFF,TGTGCCAGCGGCAGGGACAGGGAGGGAGAAAAACTGTTTTTT
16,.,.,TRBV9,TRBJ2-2,CASSVDLQGDTGELFF,TGTGCCAGCAGCGTAGATCTACAGGGTGACACCGGGGAGCTGTTTTTT
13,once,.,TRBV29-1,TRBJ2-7,CSVVSPTVYEQYF,TGCAGCGTTGTAAGCCCAACCGTCTACGAGCAGTACTTC
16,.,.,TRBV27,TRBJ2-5,CASSFVGGAAWETQYF,TGTGCCAGCAGTTTTGTGGGTGGGGCAGCCTGGGAGACCCAGTACTTC
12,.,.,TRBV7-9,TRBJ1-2,CASSVDSYGYTF,TGTGCCAGCAGCGTGGACAGCTATGGCTACACCTTC
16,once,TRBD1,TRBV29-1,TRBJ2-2,CSVEGWDRGLTGELFF,TGCAGCGTTGAAGGTTGGGACAGGGGACTCACCGGGGAGCTGTTTTTT
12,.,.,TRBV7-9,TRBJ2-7,CASSLGAHEQYF,TGTGCCAGCAGCTTAGGGGCGCACGAGCAGTACTTC
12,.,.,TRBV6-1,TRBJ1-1,CASTLRGTEAFF,TGTGCCAGCACCCTCAGGGGCACTGAAGCTTTCTTT
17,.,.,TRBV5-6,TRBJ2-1,CASSLEGAVLGNNEQFF,TGTGCCAGCAGCTTGGAAGGGGCGGTCCTGGGGAACAATGAGCAGTTCTTC
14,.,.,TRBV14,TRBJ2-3,CASSIFDFTDTQYF,TGTGCCAGCAGCATTTTTGACTTCACAGATACGCAGTATTTT
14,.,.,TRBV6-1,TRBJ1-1,CASSVREGDTEAFF,TGTGCCAGCAGTGTGCGTGAAGGGGACACTGAAGCTTTCTTT
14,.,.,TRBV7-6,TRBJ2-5,CASSPLGVQETQYF,TGTGCCAGCAGCCCCCTCGGGGTTCAAGAGACCCAGTACTTC
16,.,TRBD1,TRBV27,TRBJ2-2,CASSATGVTNTGELFF,TGTGCCAGCAGTGCTACAGGGGTTACGAACACCGGGGAGCTGTTTTTT
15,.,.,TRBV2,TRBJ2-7,CASSHNRVSGYEQYF,TGTGCCAGCAGCCACAACAGGGTCTCCGGGTACGAGCAGTACTTC
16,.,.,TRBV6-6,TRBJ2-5,CASSYGAGAGRETQYF,TGTGCCAGCAGTTACGGCGCGGGGGCGGGCCGGGAGACCCAGTACTTC
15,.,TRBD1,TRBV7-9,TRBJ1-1,CASSLTGGSGTEAFF,TGTGCCAGCAGCCTCACAGGGGGTAGTGGGACTGAAGCTTTCTTT
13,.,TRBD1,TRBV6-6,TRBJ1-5,CASTTGGNQPQHF,TGTGCCAGCACGACAGGGGGCAATCAGCCCCAGCATTTT
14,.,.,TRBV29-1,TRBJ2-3,CSVRVRSSTDTQYF,TGCAGCGTCCGAGTACGGTCTAGCACAGATACGCAGTATTTT
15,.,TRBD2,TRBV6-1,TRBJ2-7,CASVPFSGSSYEQYF,TGTGCCAGCGTTCCATTTAGCGGGAGCTCCTACGAGCAGTACTTC
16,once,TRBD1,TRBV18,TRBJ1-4,CASSPLGQPTNEKLFF,TGTGCCAGCTCACCCTTGGGACAGCCGACTAATGAAAAACTGTTTTTT
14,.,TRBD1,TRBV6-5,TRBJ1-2,CASIGRDRVVGYTF,TGTGCCAGCATTGGCCGGGACAGGGTGGTTGGCTACACCTTC
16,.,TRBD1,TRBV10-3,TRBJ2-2,CAISEGDRDPAGELFF,TGTGCCATCAGTGAAGGGGACAGGGATCCCGCCGGGGAGCTGTTTTTT
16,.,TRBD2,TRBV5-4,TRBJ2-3,CASSLELAGNTDTQYF,TGTGCCAGCAGCTTGGAGCTAGCGGGAAACACAGATACGCAGTATTTT
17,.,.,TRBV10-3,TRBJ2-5,CAISETLFGPYQETQYF,TGTGCCATCAGTGAGACCTTGTTTGGCCCGTACCAAGAGACCCAGTACTTC
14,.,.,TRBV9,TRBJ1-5,CASSWGSEDQPQHF,TGTGCCAGCAGCTGGGGCAGTGAGGATCAGCCCCAGCATTTT
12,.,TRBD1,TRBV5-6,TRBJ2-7,CASSDGTGVQYF,TGTGCCAGCAGTGACGGGACAGGGGTGCAGTACTTC
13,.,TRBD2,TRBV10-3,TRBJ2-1,CAIRGGPFNEQFF,TGTGCCATCAGGGGAGGGCCGTTCAATGAGCAGTTCTTC
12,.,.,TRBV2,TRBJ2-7,CASSEDIYEQYF,TGTGCCAGCAGTGAAGATATCTACGAGCAGTACTTC
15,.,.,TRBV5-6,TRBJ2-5,CASSLGTGPQETQYF,TGTGCCAGCAGCTTGGGTACAGGGCCACAAGAGACCCAGTACTTC